The present entry profiles one T cell receptor (beta chain) with its context. As yet, its antigen is unknown. CDR3 length: 16 amino acids. Germline V gene data show CDR1 as GTSNPN and CDR2 as SVGIG (reference sequence). J was trimmed by 0 bases and V by 3 bases; bases with no gene match: 4. This specimen comes from a study of T cell responses to AZD1222 COVID-19 vaccine. Study-level findings and limits: It should be noted that donors were predominantly white British and more often female, and clonal diversity was possibly underestimated. As reported, nearly half of all spike-specific TCRs target variant regions that are unmutated. At 160-218 and 743-854, vaccine-associated CD4 TCRs were dominant, and they spanned spike.

Sequencing used immunoSEQ multiplex PCR; TCRdb keeps in-frame clones, though not all of them. The sample contains tens of thousands of clones, more than 85% of which appear only once. The sequences come from peripheral blood, collected 28 days after the second AZD1222 dose. The gene calls are TRBV30 and TRBJ2-1; 11 bases line up with TRBD2. This receptor was obtained from an adult who received the AZD1222 COVID-19 vaccine. In DNA form, the CDR3 reads TGTGCCTGGAGGGTACTAGCGGGAGCCTCCTACAATGAGCAGTTCTTC. This sequence encodes CAWRVLAGASYNEQFF.